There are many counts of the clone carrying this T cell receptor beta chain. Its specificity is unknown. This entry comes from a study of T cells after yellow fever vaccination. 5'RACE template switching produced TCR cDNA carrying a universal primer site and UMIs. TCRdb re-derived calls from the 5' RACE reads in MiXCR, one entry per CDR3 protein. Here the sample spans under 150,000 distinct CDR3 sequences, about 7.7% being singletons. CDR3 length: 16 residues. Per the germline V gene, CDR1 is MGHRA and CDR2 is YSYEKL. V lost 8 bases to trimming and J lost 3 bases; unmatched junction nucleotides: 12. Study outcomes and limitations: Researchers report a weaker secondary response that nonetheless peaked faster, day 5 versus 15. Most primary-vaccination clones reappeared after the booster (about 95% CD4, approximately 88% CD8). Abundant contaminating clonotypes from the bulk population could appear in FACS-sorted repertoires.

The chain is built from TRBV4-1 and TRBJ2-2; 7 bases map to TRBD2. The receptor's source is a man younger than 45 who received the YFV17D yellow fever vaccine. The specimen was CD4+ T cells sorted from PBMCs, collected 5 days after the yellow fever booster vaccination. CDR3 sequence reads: CASAGWERGYTGELFF. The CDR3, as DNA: TGCGCCAGCGCCGGGTGGGAGCGGGGATACACCGGGGAGCTGTTTTTT.